This T cell receptor (beta chain) was sequenced for a study of T cell repertoires in cytomegalovirus infection. About the study: HLA-C-restricted CMV epitopes, recently identified, and well-studied HLA-B-restricted ones were used by the study.

Whole-study findings and limits: HLA-C-restricted, CMV-specific TCR beta clonotypes were dominant ex vivo.

Trimming took 2 bases from V and 1 from J, leaving 6 bases between them. Germline loops: CDR1 MNHNY, CDR2 SVGAGI (reference sequence). The CDR3 is made up of 13 amino acids. TCRdb called the reads again in MiXCR, with one record for every CDR3 protein. The top ten hold 15% to 20% of the sample, which has nearly 700,000 distinct CDR3 sequences, roughly 36% seen once. Remarks on this clonotype: Its cognate antigen is unknown.

The rearrangement links TRBV6-6 to TRBJ2-7; possible D gene TRBD1, 5 bases. Sample: cultured PBMCs, taken from culture after CMV antigen stimulation. The TCR sequence derives from a human donor in good health (CMV status not recorded). Some clones in this sample may be carry-over from other donors' samples. The chain's CDR3 is CASSYPGSYEQYF. The CDR3 coding sequence is TGTGCCAGCAGTTACCCAGGGTCCTACGAGCAGTACTTC.